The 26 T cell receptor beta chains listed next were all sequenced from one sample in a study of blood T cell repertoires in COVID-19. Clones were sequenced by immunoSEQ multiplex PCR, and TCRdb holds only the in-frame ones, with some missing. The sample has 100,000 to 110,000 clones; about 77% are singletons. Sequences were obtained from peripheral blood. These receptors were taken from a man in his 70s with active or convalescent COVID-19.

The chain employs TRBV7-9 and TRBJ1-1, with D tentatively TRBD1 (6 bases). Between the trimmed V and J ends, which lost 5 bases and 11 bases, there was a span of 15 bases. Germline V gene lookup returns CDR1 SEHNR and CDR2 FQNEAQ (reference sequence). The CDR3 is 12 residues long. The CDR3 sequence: CASSQQGRRAFF. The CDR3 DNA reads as TGTGCCAGCAGCCAACAGGGCCGGAGGGCTTTCTTT.

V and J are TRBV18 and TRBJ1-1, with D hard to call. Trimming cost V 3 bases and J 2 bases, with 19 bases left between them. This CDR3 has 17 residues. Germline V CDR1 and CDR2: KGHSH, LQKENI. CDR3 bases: TGTGCCAGCTCACCCACCATGTGGGGAGGAGCCAACACTGAAGCTTTCTTT. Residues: CASSPTMWGGANTEAFF.

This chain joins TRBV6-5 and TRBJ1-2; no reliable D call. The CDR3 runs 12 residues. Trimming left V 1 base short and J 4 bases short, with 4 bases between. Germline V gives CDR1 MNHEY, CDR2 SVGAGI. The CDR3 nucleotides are TGTGCCAGCAGTTACTACGGCTATGGCTACACCTTC. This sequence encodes CASSYYGYGYTF.

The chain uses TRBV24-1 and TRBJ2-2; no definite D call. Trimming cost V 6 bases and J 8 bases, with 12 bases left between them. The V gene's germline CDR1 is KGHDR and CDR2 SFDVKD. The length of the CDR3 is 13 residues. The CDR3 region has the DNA TGTGCCACCAGTACAACGCAGGTGGGGGAGCTGTTTTTT. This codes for CATSTTQVGELFF.

The CDR3 protein is CASSTPGFTRTYEQYF. The CDR3 nucleotides are TGTGCCAGCAGCACCCCAGGGTTTACCCGGACCTACGAGCAGTACTTC. This rearrangement joins TRBV5-6 to TRBJ2-7; tentative D call: TRBD1 (5 bases). This CDR3 has 16 residues. Germline V lookup: CDR1 SGHDT, CDR2 YYEEEE. Trimming stripped 4 bases from V and 2 bases from J, with 19 bases between.

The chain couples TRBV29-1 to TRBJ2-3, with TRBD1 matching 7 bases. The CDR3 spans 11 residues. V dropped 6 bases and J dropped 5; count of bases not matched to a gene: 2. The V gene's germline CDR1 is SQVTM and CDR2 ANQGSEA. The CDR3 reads CSVNRGDTQYF. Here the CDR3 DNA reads TGCAGCGTCAACAGGGGAGATACGCAGTATTTT.

The CDR3 DNA sequence: TGTGCCAGCAGTCCCGACTTCGACAGGGGAACTGAAGCTTTCTTT. It yields the protein CASSPDFDRGTEAFF. V gene TRBV28 combines with J gene TRBJ1-1, with 8 bases lining up with TRBD1. CDR1 is MDHEN and CDR2 is SYDVKM in the germline V gene. This CDR3 contains 15 residues. After removal of 5 bases from V and 5 bases from J, the junction contained 10 bases not matched to a gene.

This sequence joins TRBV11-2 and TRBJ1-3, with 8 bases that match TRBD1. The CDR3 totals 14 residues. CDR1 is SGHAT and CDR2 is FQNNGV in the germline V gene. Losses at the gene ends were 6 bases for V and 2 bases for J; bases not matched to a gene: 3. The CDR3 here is CASSTQGAGNTIYF. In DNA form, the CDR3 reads TGTGCCAGCAGTACACAGGGGGCTGGAAACACCATATATTTT.

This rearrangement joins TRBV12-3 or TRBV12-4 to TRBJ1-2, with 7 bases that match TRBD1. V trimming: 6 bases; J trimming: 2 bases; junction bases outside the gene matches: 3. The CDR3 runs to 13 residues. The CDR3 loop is CASRSDRNYGYTF. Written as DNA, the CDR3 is TGTGCCAGCAGATCGGACAGGAACTATGGCTACACCTTC.

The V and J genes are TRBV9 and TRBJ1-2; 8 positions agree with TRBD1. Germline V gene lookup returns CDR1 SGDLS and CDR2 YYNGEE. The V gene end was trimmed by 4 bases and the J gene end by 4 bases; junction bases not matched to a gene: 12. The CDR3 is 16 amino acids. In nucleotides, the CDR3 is TGTGCCAGCAGCACAGCCAGGACAGGGACTGTCTATGGCTACACCTTC. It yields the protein CASSTARTGTVYGYTF.

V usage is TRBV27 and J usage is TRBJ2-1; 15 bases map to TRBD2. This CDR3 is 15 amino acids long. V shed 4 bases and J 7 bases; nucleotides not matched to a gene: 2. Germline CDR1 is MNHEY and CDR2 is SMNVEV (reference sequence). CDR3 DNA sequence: TGTGCCAGCAGTTCTGGGACTAGCGGGAGGAATGAGCAGTTCTTC. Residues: CASSSGTSGRNEQFF.

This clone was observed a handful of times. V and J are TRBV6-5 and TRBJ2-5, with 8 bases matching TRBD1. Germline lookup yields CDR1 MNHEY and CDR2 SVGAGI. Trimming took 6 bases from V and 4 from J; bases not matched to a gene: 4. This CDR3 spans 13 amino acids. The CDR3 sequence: CASSGTGRETQYF. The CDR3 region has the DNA TGTGCCAGCAGCGGGACAGGTAGAGAGACCCAGTACTTC.

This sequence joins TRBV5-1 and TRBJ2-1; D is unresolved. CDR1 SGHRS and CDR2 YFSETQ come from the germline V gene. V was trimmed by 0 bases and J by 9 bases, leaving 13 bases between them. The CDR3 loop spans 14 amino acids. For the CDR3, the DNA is TGCGCCAGCAGCTTGGGGCGCTTTCAGGCTGAGCAGTTCTTC. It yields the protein CASSLGRFQAEQFF.

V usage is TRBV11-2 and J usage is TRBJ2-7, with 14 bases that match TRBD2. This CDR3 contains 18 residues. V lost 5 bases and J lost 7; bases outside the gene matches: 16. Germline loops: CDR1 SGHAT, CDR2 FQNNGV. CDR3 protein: CASSPRGRLAGGPQEQYF. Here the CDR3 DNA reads TGTGCCAGCAGCCCTAGGGGGCGACTAGCGGGGGGGCCGCAGGAGCAGTACTTC.

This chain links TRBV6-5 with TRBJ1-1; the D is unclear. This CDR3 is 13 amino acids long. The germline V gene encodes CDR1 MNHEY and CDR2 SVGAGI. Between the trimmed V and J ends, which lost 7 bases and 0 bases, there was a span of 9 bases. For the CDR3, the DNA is TGTGCCAGCAAAATACCGGTGAACACTGAAGCTTTCTTT. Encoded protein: CASKIPVNTEAFF.

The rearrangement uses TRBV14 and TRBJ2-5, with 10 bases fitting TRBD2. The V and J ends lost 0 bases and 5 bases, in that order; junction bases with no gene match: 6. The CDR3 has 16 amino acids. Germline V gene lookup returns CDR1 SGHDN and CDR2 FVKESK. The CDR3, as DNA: TGTGCCAGCAGCCAAGAGCAACTAGCGGGGTTGGAGACCCAGTACTTC. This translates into CASSQEQLAGLETQYF. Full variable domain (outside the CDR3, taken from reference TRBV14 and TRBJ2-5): EAGVTQFPSHSVIEKGQTVTLRCDPISGHDNLYWYRRVMGKEIKFLLHFVKESKQDESGMPNNRFLAERTGGTYSTLKVQPAELEDSGVYFCASSQEQLAGLETQYFGPGTRLLVL.

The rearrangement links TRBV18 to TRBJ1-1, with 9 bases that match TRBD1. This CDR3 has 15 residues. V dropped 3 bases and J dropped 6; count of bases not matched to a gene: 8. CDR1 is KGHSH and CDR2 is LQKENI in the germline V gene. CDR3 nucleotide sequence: TGTGCCAGCTCACCTCCAACAGGGGGCTTGGCTGAAGCTTTCTTT. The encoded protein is CASSPPTGGLAEAFF.

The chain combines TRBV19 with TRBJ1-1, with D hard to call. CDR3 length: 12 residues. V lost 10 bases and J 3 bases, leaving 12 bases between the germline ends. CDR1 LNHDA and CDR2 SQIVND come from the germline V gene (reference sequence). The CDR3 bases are TGTGCCACCTTTTGGGCCGACACTGAAGCTTTCTTT. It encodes CATFWADTEAFF.

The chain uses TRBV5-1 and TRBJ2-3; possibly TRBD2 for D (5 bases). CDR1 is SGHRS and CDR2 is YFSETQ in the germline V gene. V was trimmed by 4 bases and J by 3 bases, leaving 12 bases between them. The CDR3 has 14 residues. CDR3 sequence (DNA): TGCGCCAGCAGCGTGGACTCGGGAACAGATACGCAGTATTTT. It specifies CASSVDSGTDTQYF. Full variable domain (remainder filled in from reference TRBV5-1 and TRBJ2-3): KAGVTQTPRYLIKTRGQQVTLSCSPISGHRSVSWYQQTPGQGLQFLFEYFSETQRNKGNFPGRFSGRQFSNSRSEMNVSTLELGDSALYLCASSVDSGTDTQYFGPGTRLTVL.

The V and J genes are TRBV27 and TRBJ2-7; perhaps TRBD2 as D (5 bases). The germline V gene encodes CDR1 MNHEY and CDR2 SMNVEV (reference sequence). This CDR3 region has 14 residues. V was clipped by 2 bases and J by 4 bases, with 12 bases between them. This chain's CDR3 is CASSLSGSIYEQYF. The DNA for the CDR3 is TGTGCCAGCAGTTTAAGTGGGAGCATTTACGAGCAGTACTTC.

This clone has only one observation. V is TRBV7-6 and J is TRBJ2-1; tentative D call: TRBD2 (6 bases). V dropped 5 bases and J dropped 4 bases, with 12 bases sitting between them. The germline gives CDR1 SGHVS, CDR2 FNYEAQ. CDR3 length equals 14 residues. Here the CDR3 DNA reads TGTGCCAGCAGCCACGGGAGTGTTTACAATGAGCAGTTCTTC. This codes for CASSHGSVYNEQFF. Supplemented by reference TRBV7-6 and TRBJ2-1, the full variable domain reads GAGVSQSPRYKVTKRGQDVALRCDPISGHVSLYWYRQALGQGPEFLTYFNYEAQQDKSGLPNDRFSAERPEGSISTLTIQRTEQRDSAMYRCASSHGSVYNEQFFGPGTRLTVL.

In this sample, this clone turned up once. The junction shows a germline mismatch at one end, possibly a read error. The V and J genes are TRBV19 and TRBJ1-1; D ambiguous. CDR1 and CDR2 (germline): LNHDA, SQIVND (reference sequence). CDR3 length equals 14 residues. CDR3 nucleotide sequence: TGTGCCAGTAGTCTAGATCGGGTGAACACTGAAGCTTTCTTT. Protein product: CASSLDRVNTEAFF. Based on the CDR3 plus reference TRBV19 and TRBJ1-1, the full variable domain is DGGITQSPKYLFRKEGQNVTLSCEQNLNHDAMYWYRQDPGQGLRLIYYSQIVNDFQKGDIAEGYSVSREKKESFPLTVTSAQKNPTAFYLCASSLDRVNTEAFFGQGTRLTVV.

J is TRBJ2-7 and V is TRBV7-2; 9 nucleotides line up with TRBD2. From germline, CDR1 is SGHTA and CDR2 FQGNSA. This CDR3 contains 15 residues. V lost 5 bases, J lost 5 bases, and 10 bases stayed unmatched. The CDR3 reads CASSNRPSGINEQYF. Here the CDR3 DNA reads TGTGCCAGCAGCAACCGGCCTAGCGGGATCAACGAGCAGTACTTC.

CDR3 sequence: CASIPEDRSTDTQYF. CDR3 nucleotides: TGTGCCAGCATCCCGGAGGATAGAAGCACAGATACGCAGTATTTT. The J gene is TRBJ2-3, the V gene TRBV7-2; tentatively, D is TRBD2 (5 bases). Germline-derived CDR1 and CDR2 are SGHTA and FQGNSA. The CDR3 contains 15 residues. Trimming removed 7 bases at V and 0 bases at J, with 14 bases between. The full variable domain, completed using reference TRBV7-2 and TRBJ2-3, is GAGVSQSPSNKVTEKGKDVELRCDPISGHTALYWYRQSLGQGLEFLIYFQGNSAPDKSGLPSDRFSAERTGGSVSTLTIQRTQQEDSAVYLCASIPEDRSTDTQYFGPGTRLTVL.

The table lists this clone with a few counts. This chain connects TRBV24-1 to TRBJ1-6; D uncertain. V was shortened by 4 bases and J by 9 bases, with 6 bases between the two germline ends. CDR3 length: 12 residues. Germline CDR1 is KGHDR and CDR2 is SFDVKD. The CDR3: CATSDGISPLHF. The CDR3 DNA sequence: TGTGCCACCAGTGACGGGATTTCACCCCTCCACTTT.

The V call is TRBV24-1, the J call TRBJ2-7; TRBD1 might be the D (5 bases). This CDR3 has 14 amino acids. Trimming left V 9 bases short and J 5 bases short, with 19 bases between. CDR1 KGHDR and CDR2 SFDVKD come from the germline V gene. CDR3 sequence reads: CATVDQGFLDEQYF. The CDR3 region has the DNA TGTGCCACCGTTGATCAGGGTTTTTTGGACGAGCAGTACTTC.